Below, 30 T cell receptor beta chains from the same sample are listed, as sequenced in a study of T-cell reconstitution after alpha-beta-depleted transplantation in children. Unique molecular identifiers were incorporated during preparation of the TCRbeta library. MiXCR, applied by TCRdb to the PCR reads, yields one record per CDR3 protein. Found here are about 830,000 distinct CDR3 sequences, approximately 15% of them singletons; the top ten hold 5%. Sequences were derived from PBMCs, mostly from graft donor cells, sampled 360 days after TCRalphabeta/CD19-depleted stem cell transplant. The receptors shown here come from a male patient younger than 18 who had a stem cell transplant for acute lymphoblastic leukemia, so the T cells may come from the graft donor.

V usage is TRBV13 and J usage is TRBJ2-7, with D hard to call. V lost 2 bases to trimming and J lost 0 bases, with 8 bases between them. Per the germline V gene, CDR1 is PRHDT and CDR2 is FYEKMQ (reference sequence). The length of the CDR3 is 14 residues. The CDR3: CASSLSRYSYEQYF. The CDR3 nucleotides are TGTGCCAGCAGCTTATCCCGATACTCCTACGAGCAGTACTTC.

This clonotype was seen many times. The chain uses TRBV12-3 or TRBV12-4 and TRBJ2-7, with a weak D call TRBD1 (5 bases). This CDR3 comprises 15 residues. V was cut by 6 bases and J by 0 bases, with 15 bases left in between. The CDR3 DNA is TGTGCCAGCAGCCTGGCTGGGGCAGTCTCCTACGAGCAGTACTTC. It yields the protein CASSLAGAVSYEQYF.

This rearrangement joins TRBV20-1 to TRBJ2-7; TRBD1 matches at 10 bases. Germline V gives CDR1 DFQATT, CDR2 SNEGSKA (reference sequence). The CDR3 totals 14 residues. V lost 5 bases to trimming and J lost 7 bases; unmatched junction nucleotides: 11. The CDR3 sequence is CSAVKGTGAGEQYF. The CDR3 DNA is TGCAGTGCTGTGAAGGGGACAGGGGCAGGGGAGCAGTACTTC.

This clonotype showed up just a few times. This chain joins TRBV5-1 and TRBJ2-7; 7 bases fit TRBD1. CDR3 length: 13 amino acids. Germline CDR1 SGHRS, CDR2 YFSETQ. Germline trimming cut 0 bases from V and 9 bases from J; bases unmatched to any gene: 6. This chain's CDR3 is CASSLEGAAGQYF. The CDR3 nucleotides read TGCGCCAGCAGCTTGGAGGGGGCCGCAGGGCAGTACTTC. The variable domain in full, completed from reference TRBV5-1 and TRBJ2-7, reads KAGVTQTPRYLIKTRGQQVTLSCSPISGHRSVSWYQQTPGQGLQFLFEYFSETQRNKGNFPGRFSGRQFSNSRSEMNVSTLELGDSALYLCASSLEGAAGQYFGPGTRLTVT.

This clonotype showed up just a few times. The rearrangement joins TRBV7-6 to TRBJ2-1; TRBD2 agrees at 8 bases. V gave up 0 bases and J gave up 3 bases; unmatched junction bases: 10. The CDR3 contains 18 residues. Looked up from germline, CDR1 is SGHVS and CDR2 is FNYEAQ. This CDR3 is CASSLASGSGSIYNEQFF. The CDR3 DNA reads as TGTGCCAGCAGCTTAGCAAGCGGGAGCGGGTCTATCTACAATGAGCAGTTCTTC.

This rearrangement joins TRBV29-1 to TRBJ2-7, with D possibly TRBD1 on 6 matching bases. V lost 5 bases, J lost 0 bases, and 8 bases lay in between. Germline loops: CDR1 SQVTM, CDR2 ANQGSEA. This CDR3 is built from 12 residues. As DNA, the CDR3 is TGCAGCGTTTCAGGGGACTCCTACGAGCAGTACTTC. Translated, it gives CSVSGDSYEQYF.

Only a few counts were recorded for this clonotype. V gene TRBV20-1 combines with J gene TRBJ2-5, with 7 bases that match TRBD1. CDR3 length: 14 amino acids. Germline values: CDR1 DFQATT, CDR2 SNEGSKA (reference sequence). V was pared by 6 bases and J by 2 bases, with 9 bases of the junction left unmatched. CDR3 DNA: TGCAGTGCCTCCTACTGGGACAGACAAGAGACCCAGTACTTC. Translation: CSASYWDRQETQYF.

This clonotype was seen a handful of times. The chain recombines TRBV5-1 with TRBJ2-4; 15 nucleotides match TRBD2. V was clipped by 3 bases and J by 8 bases; unmatched bases: 9. Per germline, CDR1 SGHRS and CDR2 YFSETQ. The CDR3 is made up of 17 amino acids. The CDR3 sequence is CASSSKGLAGGPDIQYF. The DNA for the CDR3 is TGCGCCAGCAGCTCTAAAGGACTAGCGGGAGGGCCCGACATTCAGTACTTC.

Comment on this clonotype: This could be a read error, since a much larger clone is one nucleotide away. In this CDR3 the conserved last residue, phenylalanine or tryptophan, is missing, so a read error is likely. The chain is built from TRBV7-9 and TRBJ2-1; D remains ambiguous. CDR3 size: 11 residues. With 6 bases removed from V and 4 bases from J, the gap between germline ends came to 4 bases. CDR1 is SEHNR and CDR2 is FQNEAQ in the germline V gene (reference sequence). CDR3 in DNA: TGTGCCAGCAGTTGGTACAATGAGCAGTTCTAC. Translation gives CASSWYNEQFY.

This clonotype was detected many times. The CDR3 DNA is TGCGCCAGCAGCCAAGAGTCTTGGGACAGTAGCTATGGCTACACCTTC. The encoded protein is CASSQESWDSSYGYTF. The chain links TRBV4-1 to TRBJ1-2, with 7 bases aligning to TRBD1. CDR3 length: 16 residues. CDR1 and CDR2 (germline): MGHRA, YSYEKL. The V gene end was trimmed by 0 bases and the J gene end by 4 bases; junction bases not matched to a gene: 8.

This clonotype was seen only a few times. This chain connects TRBV11-1 to TRBJ1-3, with D possibly being TRBD1 (5 bases). The CDR3 covers 18 residues. CDR1 and CDR2 (germline): SGHAT, FQDESV (reference sequence). V lost 6 bases to trimming and J lost 0 bases, with 21 bases between them. The CDR3 DNA follows: TGTGCCAGCAGTCTCGCGTCGAACAGGCGCCCCTCTGGAAACACCATATATTTT. Translated, it gives CASSLASNRRPSGNTIYF.

The chain joins TRBV5-1 to TRBJ2-3; D uncertain. The V and J ends lost 5 bases and 6 bases respectively, with 16 bases between them. Germline CDR1 is SGHRS and CDR2 is YFSETQ. There are 14 residues in the CDR3. CDR3: CASRFQYTRDTQYF. The CDR3 DNA sequence: TGCGCCAGCAGATTCCAGTACACCCGGGATACGCAGTATTTT. The full variable domain, completed using reference TRBV5-1 and TRBJ2-3, is KAGVTQTPRYLIKTRGQQVTLSCSPISGHRSVSWYQQTPGQGLQFLFEYFSETQRNKGNFPGRFSGRQFSNSRSEMNVSTLELGDSALYLCASRFQYTRDTQYFGPGTRLTVL.

The J gene is TRBJ2-1, the V gene TRBV24-1; tentatively, D is TRBD2 (6 bases). This CDR3 is built from 16 residues. Deletions cut 4 bases from V and 1 base from J, with 13 bases between. Germline V CDR1 and CDR2: KGHDR, SFDVKD. The CDR3 nucleotides are TGTGCCACCAGTGACAAGACCGGGACTTCCTACAATGAGCAGTTCTTC. Translated, it gives CATSDKTGTSYNEQFF.

This chain's CDR3 is CSVDTLAGGYEQYF. CDR3 in DNA: TGCAGCGTTGATACGCTAGCGGGAGGATACGAGCAGTACTTC. The genes are TRBV29-1 and TRBJ2-7; 11 nucleotides line up with TRBD2. Germline V CDR1 and CDR2: SQVTM, ANQGSEA. The CDR3 is 14 residues long. V shed 3 bases and J 4 bases; nucleotides not matched to a gene: 5.

The rearrangement joins TRBV4-1 to TRBJ2-1, with D perhaps TRBD2 (6 bases). The CDR3 contains 19 residues. Deletions cut 2 bases from V and 2 bases from J, with 22 bases between. Germline V gene lookup returns CDR1 MGHRA and CDR2 YSYEKL. CDR3 region: CASSQRPPLLAETYNEQFF. CDR3 bases: TGCGCCAGCAGCCAAAGGCCCCCCCTCTTAGCGGAGACCTACAATGAGCAGTTCTTC.

CDR3 region: CASSEMVTQETQYF. CDR3 sequence (DNA): TGTGCCAGCAGTGAGATGGTGACCCAAGAGACCCAGTACTTC. V is TRBV6-1 and J is TRBJ2-5, with D unclear. Germline CDR1 and CDR2: MNHNS and SASEGT. CDR3 length equals 14 residues. V was clipped by 3 bases and J by 1 base, with 9 bases between them.

Many counts were recorded for this clonotype. The chain links TRBV7-3 to TRBJ2-7, with TRBD1 matching over 8 bases. The CDR3 is 14 amino acids. After removal of 4 bases from V and 3 bases from J, the junction contained 5 bases not matched to a gene. From germline, CDR1 is SGHTA and CDR2 FQGTGA. The DNA for the CDR3 is TGTGCCAGCAGCTGGACAGGGACTGACTACGAGCAGTACTTC. Translation: CASSWTGTDYEQYF.

A word on this clonotype: A read error may be the cause here, since a much bigger clone is one base away. The genes are TRBV7-9 and TRBJ1-2; D is unclear. The V gene lost 6 bases and the J gene lost 4 bases, with 21 bases spanning the gap. The germline CDR1 and CDR2 sequences are SEHNR and FQNEAQ (reference sequence). The CDR3 loop spans 16 amino acids. The CDR3 nucleotides read TGTGCCAGCAGTGACGGACTGGAGACGGACTTCTATGGCTACACCTTC. Translating it yields CASSDGLETDFYGYTF.

This clonotype was observed at least ten times. The CDR3 DNA is TGTGCCAGCAGCACCGCGACTAGTTACGGGGAGCAGTTCTTC. As protein: CASSTATSYGEQFF. J is TRBJ2-1 and V is TRBV7-2; possibly TRBD2 for D (6 bases). V shed 5 bases and J shed 10 bases, with 18 bases lying between them. There are 14 residues in the CDR3. Per the germline V gene, CDR1 is SGHTA and CDR2 is FQGNSA.

The sample holds a few counts of this clonotype. V usage is TRBV15 and J usage is TRBJ2-7, with 9 nucleotides matching TRBD1. The CDR3 extends over 16 amino acids. From germline, CDR1 is LNHNV and CDR2 YYDKDF (reference sequence). Trimming at V came to 3 bases and at J to 4 bases, leaving 10 bases not matched to a gene. The CDR3 DNA is TGTGCCACCAGCAGGGCAAAAGGGACAGGGATATACGAGCAGTACTTC. This sequence encodes CATSRAKGTGIYEQYF. Full variable domain (missing parts from reference TRBV15 and TRBJ2-7): DAMVIQNPRYQVTQFGKPVTLSCSQTLNHNVMYWYQQKSSQAPKLLFHYYDKDFNNEADTPDNFQSRRPNTSFCFLDIRSPGLGDTAMYLCATSRAKGTGIYEQYFGPGTRLTVT.

This clonotype was detected many times. J is TRBJ2-5 and V is TRBV7-8; TRBD2 agrees at 7 bases. The germline gives CDR1 SGHVS, CDR2 FQNEAQ. The CDR3 has 16 amino acids. J lost 2 bases, V lost 3 bases, and 9 bases had no gene match. The CDR3, as DNA: TGTGCCAGCAGCTTTAGAAGAAACGGGGGGCAAGAGACCCAGTACTTC. The encoded protein is CASSFRRNGGQETQYF.

The gene calls are TRBV12-3 or TRBV12-4 and TRBJ1-2; weak D call: TRBD1 (5 bases). The CDR3 covers 14 residues. Trimming cost V 6 bases and J 1 base, with 12 bases left between them. In DNA form, the CDR3 reads TGTGCCAGCAGGAGGGAGGGGCTTAACTATGGCTACACCTTC. This gives the protein CASRREGLNYGYTF.

This clonotype has a handful of counts. The chain's CDR3 is CASREIANIQYF. The CDR3 DNA follows: TGTGCCAGCAGGGAAATTGCAAACATTCAGTACTTC. The chain recombines TRBV2 with TRBJ2-4; D remains ambiguous. The CDR3 has 12 residues. Germline values: CDR1 SNHLY, CDR2 FYNNEI. Between the trimmed V and J ends, which lost 6 bases and 6 bases, there was a span of 9 bases.

This clonotype was counted between two and nine times. The chain links TRBV29-1 to TRBJ2-7; a weak D match, TRBD1 (5 bases). Germline V gives CDR1 SQVTM, CDR2 ANQGSEA. Deletions cut 1 base from V and 3 bases from J, with 10 bases between. The CDR3 sequence is 13 residues long. The CDR3 DNA follows: TGCAGCGTTGAAGGGGCAGGGTACTACGAGCAGTACTTC. It is translated as CSVEGAGYYEQYF.

This chain uses TRBV25-1 with TRBJ1-1, with TRBD1 as a possible D gene (5 bases). V was clipped by 3 bases and J by 3 bases, with 11 bases between them. Germline V gives CDR1 MGHDK, CDR2 SYGVNS. The length of the CDR3 is 14 residues. The CDR3 DNA reads as TGTGCCAGCAGTGAGGCAGGGCGATACACTGAAGCTTTCTTT. This sequence encodes CASSEAGRYTEAFF.

CDR3 coding DNA: TGTGCCTACGCGGAGGGCGGGTCTGGAAACACCATATATTTT. Translating it yields CAYAEGGSGNTIYF. J is TRBJ1-3 and V is TRBV2; D ambiguous. This CDR3 region has 14 residues. Germline CDR1 SNHLY, CDR2 FYNNEI. V was trimmed by 11 bases and J by 1 base, leaving 15 bases between them.

This chain connects TRBV7-9 to TRBJ1-2; maybe TRBD1 (5 bases). This CDR3 is built from 13 residues. V lost 4 bases, J lost 8 bases, and 14 bases lay in between. Per the germline V gene, CDR1 is SEHNR and CDR2 is FQNEAQ (reference sequence). In DNA, the CDR3 is TGTGCCAGCAGCTCCATAGAGGGGTTGGGCTACACCTTC. It translates to CASSSIEGLGYTF.

The rearrangement joins TRBV4-1 to TRBJ2-7; D unclear. Per the germline V gene, CDR1 is MGHRA and CDR2 is YSYEKL. The CDR3 sequence is 14 residues long. V was clipped by 0 bases and J by 3 bases, with 9 bases between them. Here the CDR3 DNA reads TGCGCCAGCAGCCAAGATCTGCGGTTCTACGAGCAGTACTTC. Residues: CASSQDLRFYEQYF.

This chain connects TRBV7-9 to TRBJ2-1; D may be TRBD2 (5 bases). V was trimmed by 0 bases and J by 9 bases, leaving 12 bases between them. Germline CDR1 reads SEHNR; CDR2 reads FQNEAQ (reference sequence). The CDR3 has 14 residues. CDR3 coding DNA: TGTGCCAGCAGCTTAGCGCGGACTGTCAGTGAGCAGTTCTTC. It specifies CASSLARTVSEQFF.

This clonotype was seen repeatedly, ten times or more. This chain joins TRBV5-5 and TRBJ2-1; D gene uncertain. CDR1 is SGHKS, CDR2 YYEKEE, per germline (reference sequence). The CDR3 has 13 residues. The V gene lost 0 bases and the J gene lost 10 bases, with 11 bases spanning the gap. The CDR3 loop reads CASSLVWGGEQFF. CDR3 nucleotide sequence: TGTGCCAGCAGCTTGGTCTGGGGTGGGGAGCAGTTCTTC. The full variable domain, in which reference TRBV5-5 and TRBJ2-1 provide the parts outside the CDR3, is DAGVTQSPTHLIKTRGQQVTLRCSPISGHKSVSWYQQVLGQGPQFIFQYYEKEERGRGNFPDRFSARQFPNYSSELNVNALLLGDSALYLCASSLVWGGEQFFGPGTRLTVL.